Each of the 30 T cell receptor beta chains below was sequenced from the same sample in a study of T-cell reconstitution after alpha-beta-depleted transplantation in children. A TCRbeta library incorporating unique molecular identifiers was prepared. TCRdb reanalysed the PCR reads using MiXCR and keeps one entry per CDR3 protein. The sample yields approximately 270,000 distinct CDR3 sequences, more than 20% seen once. The sequencing used PBMCs, mostly from graft donor cells, collected 360 days after TCRalphabeta/CD19-depleted stem cell transplant. The receptors originated from a female patient aged 2 to 10 who had a stem cell transplant for congenital amegakaryocytic thrombocytopenia, so the T cells may come from the graft donor.

This clonotype was observed a handful of times. The J gene is TRBJ2-7, the V gene TRBV4-1, with 11 bases identical to TRBD2. Trimming at V came to 2 bases and at J to 2 bases, leaving 11 bases not matched to a gene. CDR1 MGHRA and CDR2 YSYEKL come from the germline V gene. The CDR3 contains 18 residues. CDR3 in DNA: TGCGCCAGCAGCCAAATAGTGGGGGGACTAGCGGCTACCTACGAGCAGTACTTC. Residues: CASSQIVGGLAATYEQYF.

This clonotype was picked up a small number of times. The chain is built from TRBV5-5 and TRBJ1-3; D is ambiguous. CDR3 size: 12 residues. CDR1 is SGHKS and CDR2 is YYEKEE in the germline V gene (reference sequence). Trimming removed 4 bases at V and 7 bases at J, with 9 bases between. The CDR3 DNA reads as TGTGCCAGCAGCAGATTGGATAACACCATATATTTT. Encoded protein: CASSRLDNTIYF.

A few counts support this clonotype. V is TRBV5-5 and J is TRBJ2-2, with 13 bases identical to TRBD2. The CDR3 loop spans 16 amino acids. Germline V CDR1 and CDR2: SGHKS, YYEKEE (reference sequence). Trimming took 3 bases from V and 6 from J; bases not matched to a gene: 5. CDR3 region: CASSSTSGRAAGELFF. In DNA form, the CDR3 reads TGTGCCAGCAGCTCCACTAGCGGGAGGGCCGCCGGGGAGCTGTTTTTT.

This clonotype came up a few times. V and J are TRBV3-1 and TRBJ2-7, with 7 bases identical to TRBD1. CDR3 length: 14 amino acids. Losses at the gene ends were 5 bases for V and 6 bases for J; bases not matched to a gene: 10. Per germline, CDR1 LGHDT and CDR2 YNNKEL (reference sequence). CDR3 in DNA: TGTGCCAGCAGCAGCCAGACAGGGACGAGCGAGCAGTACTTC. Amino acids: CASSSQTGTSEQYF.

The table lists this clonotype with a few counts. The rearrangement uses TRBV10-3 and TRBJ1-5; possibly TRBD1 for D (6 bases). The V and J ends lost 8 bases and 0 bases respectively, with 17 bases between them. The germline V gene has CDR1 ENHRY and CDR2 SYGVKD. CDR3 length equals 16 residues. The CDR3 DNA sequence: TGTGCCATCGGTACCACAGGGTCAAATAGCAATCAGCCCCAGCATTTT. Translating gives CAIGTTGSNSNQPQHF.

This clonotype was seen a few times. The V call is TRBV7-9, the J call TRBJ2-4; D perhaps matches TRBD1 (5 bases). V lost 5 bases and J 1 base, leaving 12 bases between the germline ends. The CDR3 totals 15 residues. Germline loops: CDR1 SEHNR, CDR2 FQNEAQ (reference sequence). The CDR3 sequence: CASSVVRGAKNIQYF. The CDR3 nucleotides are TGTGCCAGCAGCGTTGTAAGGGGTGCCAAAAACATTCAGTACTTC.

The chain recombines TRBV7-9 with TRBJ2-1, with 11 bases that match TRBD1. The J segment lost 8 bases and the V segment lost 5 bases, leaving 8 bases of the junction unmatched. Germline V gene lookup returns CDR1 SEHNR and CDR2 FQNEAQ (reference sequence). The CDR3 consists of 15 residues. The CDR3: CASSPWTGGDDEQFF. The CDR3 DNA reads TGTGCCAGCAGCCCCTGGACAGGGGGCGACGATGAGCAGTTCTTC.

This chain uses TRBV4-1 with TRBJ2-1; D gene ambiguous. V was pared by 1 base and J by 2 bases, with 15 bases between. This CDR3 comprises 17 residues. Looked up from germline, CDR1 is MGHRA and CDR2 is YSYEKL. This CDR3 reads CASSQGLRVPAYNEQFF. CDR3 in DNA: TGCGCCAGCAGCCAAGGTTTAAGAGTGCCAGCCTACAATGAGCAGTTCTTC.

The CDR3 here is CASSLGLARAEQFF. The CDR3 nucleotides read TGCGCCAGCAGCTTGGGACTAGCGAGGGCTGAGCAGTTCTTC. The gene calls are TRBV5-1 and TRBJ2-1, with 8 bases fitting TRBD2. The CDR3 extends over 14 amino acids. Germline V gene data show CDR1 as SGHRS and CDR2 as YFSETQ. V shed 0 bases, J shed 9 bases, and the junction held 5 bases outside the gene matches.

This clonotype was observed a few times. The chain has TRBV15 and TRBJ2-7, with D unresolved. CDR1 is LNHNV and CDR2 is YYDKDF in the germline V gene (reference sequence). CDR3 length: 12 residues. V was cut by 5 bases and J by 9 bases, with 14 bases left in between. The CDR3 here is CATSLGSLRQYF. The CDR3 nucleotides are TGTGCCACCAGCCTAGGATCCCTGAGGCAGTACTTC. Using reference TRBV15 and TRBJ2-7 for the parts outside the CDR3, the full variable domain is DAMVIQNPRYQVTQFGKPVTLSCSQTLNHNVMYWYQQKSSQAPKLLFHYYDKDFNNEADTPDNFQSRRPNTSFCFLDIRSPGLGDTAMYLCATSLGSLRQYFGPGTRLTVT.

This clonotype has ten or more counts. The chain couples TRBV12-3 or TRBV12-4 to TRBJ2-2; a possible D gene is TRBD2 (6 bases). V was clipped by 1 base and J by 5 bases, with 11 bases between them. This CDR3 spans 15 amino acids. The CDR3 DNA reads as TGTGCCAGCAGTTTAGGGGGAGGACCTACCGGGGAGCTGTTTTTT. Amino acid sequence: CASSLGGGPTGELFF.

This clonotype was seen a handful of times. V gene TRBV19 combines with J gene TRBJ1-1, with 8 bases fitting TRBD1. The germline V gene encodes CDR1 LNHDA and CDR2 SQIVND (reference sequence). Germline trimming cut 4 bases from V and 6 bases from J; bases unmatched to any gene: 10. The CDR3 spans 15 residues. The CDR3 DNA sequence: TGTGCCAGTAGTACTACCGGACAGGGAATCGCTGAAGCTTTCTTT. This encodes CASSTTGQGIAEAFF.

This clonotype occurred a few times. The chain has TRBV28 and TRBJ2-7; tentatively, D is TRBD1 or TRBD2 (5 bases each). The CDR3 loop spans 15 amino acids. Looked up from germline, CDR1 is MDHEN and CDR2 is SYDVKM. V was shortened by 3 bases and J by 3 bases, with 15 bases between the two germline ends. The CDR3 sequence: CASSFPGPIYYEQYF. The CDR3 nucleotides are TGTGCCAGCAGTTTTCCGGGACCAATCTACTACGAGCAGTACTTC.

A few counts support this clonotype. The chain employs TRBV6-1 and TRBJ1-6; D is uncertain. The V and J ends lost 5 bases and 8 bases respectively, with 10 bases between them. This CDR3 is built from 13 residues. Per the germline V gene, CDR1 is MNHNS and CDR2 is SASEGT. CDR3 protein: CASSHLRDSPLHF. The DNA for the CDR3 is TGTGCCAGCAGTCATCTGAGAGATTCACCCCTCCACTTT.

As to this clonotype: Possible read error: a much larger clone is one base away. The rearrangement uses TRBV5-1 and TRBJ2-3, with D uncertain. Germline V lookup: CDR1 SGHRS, CDR2 YFSETQ. The CDR3 is made up of 13 amino acids. Here the CDR3 DNA reads TGCGCCAGCAGCAATCCGTTCACAGATACGAAGTATTTT. Translated, it gives CASSNPFTDTKYF.

The rearrangement joins TRBV5-1 to TRBJ2-5; weak D call: TRBD2 (7 bases). The germline gives CDR1 SGHRS, CDR2 YFSETQ. The CDR3 spans 16 residues. With 0 bases removed from V and 1 base from J, the gap between germline ends came to 13 bases. CDR3 residues: CASSLAYGGPQETQYF. The CDR3 nucleotides read TGCGCCAGCAGCTTGGCCTACGGGGGGCCCCAAGAGACCCAGTACTTC.

This clonotype was seen ten or more times. The rearrangement uses TRBV6-2 or TRBV6-3 and TRBJ2-2, with 14 nucleotides matching TRBD2. Germline lookup yields CDR1 MNHEY and CDR2 SVGEGT. The ends lost 2 bases at V and 6 bases at J; junction bases unmatched: 8. This CDR3 is built from 18 residues. The CDR3, as DNA: TGTGCCAGCAGTTACGACCCCCCGACTAGCGGGAGGGCCGGGGAGCTGTTTTTT. Encoded protein: CASSYDPPTSGRAGELFF.

This rearrangement joins TRBV6-1 to TRBJ2-3, with D unresolved. V lost 8 bases, J lost 2 bases, and 11 bases lay in between. Germline V gene lookup returns CDR1 MNHNS and CDR2 SASEGT. This CDR3 is built from 13 residues. CDR3 DNA: TGTGCCAGCGGAGACTTCTACACAGATACGCAGTATTTT. Protein product: CASGDFYTDTQYF.

The CDR3 sequence: CASSRDRTTDTQYF. CDR3 nucleotides: TGTGCCAGCAGTAGAGACAGGACCACAGATACGCAGTATTTT. The V and J genes are TRBV7-9 and TRBJ2-3, with D possibly being TRBD1 (6 bases). Trimming stripped 6 bases from V and 2 bases from J, with 12 bases between. The CDR3 covers 14 residues. The germline CDR1 and CDR2 sequences are SEHNR and FQNEAQ (reference sequence).

This clonotype was detected only a few times. The genes are TRBV20-1 and TRBJ1-1; 7 bases line up with TRBD1. J lost 6 bases, V lost 5 bases, and 12 bases had no gene match. CDR3 size: 14 residues. Per the germline V gene, CDR1 is DFQATT and CDR2 is SNEGSKA (reference sequence). In nucleotides, the CDR3 is TGCAGTGCTCTCAGGGGGGGGCCCCTGGCTGAAGCTTTCTTT. Translating it yields CSALRGGPLAEAFF.

This clonotype turned up a few times. The chain uses TRBV12-3 or TRBV12-4 and TRBJ1-5, with TRBD1 as a possible D gene (6 bases). V gave up 6 bases and J gave up 0 bases, with 18 bases separating them. The CDR3 contains 17 residues. The CDR3 bases are TGTGCCAGCAGCCAGGAGTACCGGGACACTAGCAATCAGCCCCAGCATTTT. This encodes CASSQEYRDTSNQPQHF.

A few counts support this clonotype. The rearrangement joins TRBV5-6 to TRBJ2-7; tentatively, D is TRBD1 (6 bases). The germline V gene encodes CDR1 SGHDT and CDR2 YYEEEE. The CDR3 has 14 amino acids. V was shortened by 4 bases and J by 5 bases, with 16 bases between the two germline ends. The CDR3 region has the DNA TGTGCCAGCAGCCCCCGCAGGGGTGGTGACGAGCAGTACTTC. Amino acids: CASSPRRGGDEQYF.

V is TRBV7-2 and J is TRBJ2-3, with D perhaps TRBD2 (5 bases). The germline CDR1 and CDR2 sequences are SGHTA and FQGNSA. The CDR3 runs 16 residues. V lost 5 bases to trimming and J lost 6 bases, with 21 bases between them. The CDR3 DNA follows: TGTGCCAGCAGCCACTTATACAGCGGCTCCGCTGATACGCAGTATTTT. Amino acid sequence: CASSHLYSGSADTQYF.

The chain recombines TRBV7-9 with TRBJ2-5; 9 bases are shared with TRBD2. The CDR3 length is 15 residues. CDR1 is SEHNR and CDR2 is FQNEAQ in the germline V gene (reference sequence). V lost 7 bases and J lost 1; bases outside the gene matches: 7. Here the CDR3 DNA reads TGTGCCAGCACTAATAGCGGGGGTAGCCAAGAGACCCAGTACTTC. Translation gives CASTNSGGSQETQYF.

V usage is TRBV29-1 and J usage is TRBJ1-1, with 10 bases that match TRBD1. The CDR3 has 16 residues. In germline, CDR1 is SQVTM, CDR2 ANQGSEA. After removal of 7 bases from V and 5 bases from J, the junction contained 16 bases not matched to a gene. The CDR3 DNA is TGCAGCGCACTATACTTCCGGGACAGGGGTTTTACTGAAGCTTTCTTT. This sequence encodes CSALYFRDRGFTEAFF.

This clonotype was counted a few times. CDR3 region: CASSQKDTSGIKNTEAFF. Here the CDR3 DNA reads TGCGCCAGCAGCCAGAAAGACACGTCGGGGATAAAAAACACTGAAGCTTTCTTT. The rearrangement uses TRBV4-1 and TRBJ1-1; D gene uncertain. Germline V gene sequence: CDR1 MGHRA, CDR2 YSYEKL. This CDR3 spans 18 amino acids. V was trimmed by 3 bases and J by 2 bases, leaving 22 bases between them.

This clonotype was observed a handful of times. The chain has TRBV20-1 and TRBJ2-1; TRBD2 agrees at 9 bases. This CDR3 is 18 amino acids long. Germline trimming cut 3 bases from V and 0 bases from J; bases unmatched to any gene: 12. Per germline, CDR1 DFQATT and CDR2 SNEGSKA (reference sequence). The CDR3: CSASMLGLARYSYNEQFF. CDR3 bases: TGCAGTGCTAGTATGTTAGGACTAGCGCGCTACTCCTACAATGAGCAGTTCTTC.

The chain has TRBV5-1 and TRBJ2-5; D is possibly TRBD2 (5 bases). This CDR3 is 14 amino acids long. The germline gives CDR1 SGHRS, CDR2 YFSETQ. The V gene lost 0 bases and the J gene lost 5 bases, with 11 bases spanning the gap. The CDR3 DNA reads as TGCGCCAGCAGCTTGGGTAGCGTCCGGGAGACCCAGTACTTC. Protein sequence: CASSLGSVRETQYF.

The gene calls are TRBV5-1 and TRBJ2-5, with D possibly TRBD1 on 6 matching bases. The V end was cut by 4 bases, the J end by 7 bases, with 20 bases between. This CDR3 comprises 15 residues. Germline V gene data show CDR1 as SGHRS and CDR2 as YFSETQ. The CDR3 spells CASSPGDIVAGTQYF. CDR3 bases: TGCGCCAGCAGCCCCGGGGACATTGTGGCGGGGACCCAGTACTTC.

The J gene is TRBJ2-1, the V gene TRBV5-3; D is perhaps TRBD1 or TRBD2 (5 bases each). TRBV5-3 is annotated as an ORF whose role is uncertain. The length of the CDR3 is 13 residues. The V and J ends lost 0 bases and 8 bases respectively, with 9 bases between them. The CDR3 bases are TGTGCCAGAAGCTTGGGGGGGTGGCATGAGCAGTTCTTC. As protein: CARSLGGWHEQFF.